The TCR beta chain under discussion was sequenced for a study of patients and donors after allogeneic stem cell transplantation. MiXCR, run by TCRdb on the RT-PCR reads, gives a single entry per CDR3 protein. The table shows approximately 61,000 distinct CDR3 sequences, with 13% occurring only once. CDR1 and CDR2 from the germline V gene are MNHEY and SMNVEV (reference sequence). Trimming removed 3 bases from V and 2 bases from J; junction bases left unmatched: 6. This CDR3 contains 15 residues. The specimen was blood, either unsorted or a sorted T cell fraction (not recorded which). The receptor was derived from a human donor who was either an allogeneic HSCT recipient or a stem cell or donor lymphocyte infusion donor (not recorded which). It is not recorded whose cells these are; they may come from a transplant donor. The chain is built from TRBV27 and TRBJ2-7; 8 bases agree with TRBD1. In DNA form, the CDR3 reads TGTGCCAGCAGTTTCTCCGGGACAGGACCCTACGAGCAGTACTTC. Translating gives CASSFSGTGPYEQYF.